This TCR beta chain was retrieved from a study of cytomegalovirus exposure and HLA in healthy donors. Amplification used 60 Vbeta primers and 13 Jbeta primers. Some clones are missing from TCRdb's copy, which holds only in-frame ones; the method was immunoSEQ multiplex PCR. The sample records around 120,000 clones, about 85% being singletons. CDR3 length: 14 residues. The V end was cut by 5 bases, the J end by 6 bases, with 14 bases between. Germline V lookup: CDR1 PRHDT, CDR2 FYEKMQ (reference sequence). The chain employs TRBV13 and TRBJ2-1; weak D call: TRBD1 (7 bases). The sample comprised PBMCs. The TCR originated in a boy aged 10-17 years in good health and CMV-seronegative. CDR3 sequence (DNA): TGTGCCAGCAGCGGGGGGACAGTTCCCAATGAGCAGTTCTTC. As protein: CASSGGTVPNEQFF.